This T cell receptor (beta chain) emerged from a study of T-cell reconstitution after alpha-beta-depleted transplantation in children. This clonotype was found a few times. The CDR3 is made up of 12 amino acids. Trimming removed 4 bases from V and 7 bases from J, with 14 bases in between. Germline-derived CDR1 and CDR2 are SQVTM and ANQGSEA. The authors prepared the TCRbeta library with unique molecular identifiers. TCRdb reprocessed the PCR reads with MiXCR, giving one entry per CDR3 protein. The table has some 640,000 distinct CDR3 sequences, roughly 15% seen once. Sequenced here: PBMCs from the stem cell graft donor, sampled from the stem cell graft. This chain joins TRBV29-1 and TRBJ2-7; D is ambiguous. The source is a human donor who donated a stem cell graft to a child with acute myeloid leukemia. This CDR3 is CSVGLVTGEQYV. DNA for the CDR3: TGCAGCGTTGGATTAGTGACGGGTGAGCAGTACGTC.